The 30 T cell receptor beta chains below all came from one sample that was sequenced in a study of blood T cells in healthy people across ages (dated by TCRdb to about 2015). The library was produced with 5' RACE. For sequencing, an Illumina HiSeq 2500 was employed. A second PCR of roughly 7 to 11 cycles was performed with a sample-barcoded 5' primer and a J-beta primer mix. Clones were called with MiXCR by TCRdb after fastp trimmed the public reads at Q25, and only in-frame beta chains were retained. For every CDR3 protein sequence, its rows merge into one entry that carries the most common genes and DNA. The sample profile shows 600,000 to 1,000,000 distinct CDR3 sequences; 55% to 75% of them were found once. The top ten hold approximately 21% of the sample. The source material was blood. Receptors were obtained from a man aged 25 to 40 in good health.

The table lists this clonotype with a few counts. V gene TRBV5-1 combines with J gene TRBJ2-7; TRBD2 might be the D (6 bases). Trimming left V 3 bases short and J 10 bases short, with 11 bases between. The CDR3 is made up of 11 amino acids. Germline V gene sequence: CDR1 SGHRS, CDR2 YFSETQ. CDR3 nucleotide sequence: TGCGCCAGCAGCTGGGGACTCCACCAGTACTTC. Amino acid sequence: CASSWGLHQYF.

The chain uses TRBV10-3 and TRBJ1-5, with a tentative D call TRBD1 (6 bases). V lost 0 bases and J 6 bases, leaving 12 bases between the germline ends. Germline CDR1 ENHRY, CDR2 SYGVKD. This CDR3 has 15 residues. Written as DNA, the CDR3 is TGTGCCATCAGTGAGTCGAGTAAAGGGGGTCAGCCCCAGCATTTT. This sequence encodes CAISESSKGGQPQHF.

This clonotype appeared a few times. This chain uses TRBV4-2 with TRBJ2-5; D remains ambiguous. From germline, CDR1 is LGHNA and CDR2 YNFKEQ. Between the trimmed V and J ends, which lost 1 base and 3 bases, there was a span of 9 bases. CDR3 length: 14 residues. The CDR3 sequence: CASSQGHSKETQYF. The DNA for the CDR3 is TGTGCCAGCAGCCAAGGACACAGTAAAGAGACCCAGTACTTC.

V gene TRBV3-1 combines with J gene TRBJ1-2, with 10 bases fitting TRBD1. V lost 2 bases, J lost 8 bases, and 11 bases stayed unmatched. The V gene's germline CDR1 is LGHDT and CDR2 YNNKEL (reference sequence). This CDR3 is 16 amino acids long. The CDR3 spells CASSQYRDRGSGGYTF. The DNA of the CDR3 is TGTGCCAGCAGCCAATACCGGGACAGGGGTAGTGGCGGCTACACCTTC.

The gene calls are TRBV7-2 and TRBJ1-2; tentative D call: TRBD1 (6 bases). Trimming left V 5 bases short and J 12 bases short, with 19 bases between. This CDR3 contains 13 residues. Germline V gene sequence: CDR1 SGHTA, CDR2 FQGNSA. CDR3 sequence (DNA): TGTGCCAGCAGCGGTCCTTCGACAGGAGGCCACACCTTC. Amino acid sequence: CASSGPSTGGHTF.

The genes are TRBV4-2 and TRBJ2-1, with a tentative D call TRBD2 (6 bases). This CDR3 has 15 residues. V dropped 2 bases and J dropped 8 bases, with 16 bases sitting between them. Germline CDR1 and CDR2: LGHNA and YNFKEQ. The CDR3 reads CASSQFVTGEHEQFF. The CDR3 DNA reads TGTGCCAGCAGCCAATTTGTGACGGGAGAGCATGAGCAGTTCTTC.

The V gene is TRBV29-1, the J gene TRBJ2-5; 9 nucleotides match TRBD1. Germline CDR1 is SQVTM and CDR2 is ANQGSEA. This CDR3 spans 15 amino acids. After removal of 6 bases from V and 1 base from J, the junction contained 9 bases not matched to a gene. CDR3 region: CSVSRTGVGQETQYF. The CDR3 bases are TGCAGCGTCTCTCGGACAGGGGTGGGCCAAGAGACCCAGTACTTC.

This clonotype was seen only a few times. The CDR3 region has the DNA TGTGCCAGCAGCTTAGGGGGGCGGGGACAAGAGACCCAGTACTTC. Its translation: CASSLGGRGQETQYF. The V gene is TRBV7-8, the J gene TRBJ2-5, with D perhaps given as TRBD1 or TRBD2 (6 bases each). V lost 1 base and J lost 2, with 11 bases in between. Germline V gene sequence: CDR1 SGHVS, CDR2 FQNEAQ. The CDR3 length is 15 residues.

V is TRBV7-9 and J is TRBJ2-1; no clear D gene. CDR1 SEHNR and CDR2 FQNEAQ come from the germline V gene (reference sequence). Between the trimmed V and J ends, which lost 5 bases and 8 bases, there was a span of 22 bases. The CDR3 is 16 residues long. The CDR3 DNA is TGTGCCAGCAGCCCGAGCTTCACCAGCCTGGGCGATGAGCAGTTCTTC. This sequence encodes CASSPSFTSLGDEQFF.

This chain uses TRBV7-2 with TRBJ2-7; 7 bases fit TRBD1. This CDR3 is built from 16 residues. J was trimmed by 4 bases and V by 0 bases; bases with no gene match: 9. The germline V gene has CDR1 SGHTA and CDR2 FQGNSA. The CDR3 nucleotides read TGTGCCAGCAGCTTAGCGACCGGGACAGCTACGTACGAGCAGTACTTC. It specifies CASSLATGTATYEQYF.

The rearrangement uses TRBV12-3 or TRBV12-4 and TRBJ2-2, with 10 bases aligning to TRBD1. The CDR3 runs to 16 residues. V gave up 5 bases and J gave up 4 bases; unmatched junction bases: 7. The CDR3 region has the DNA TGTGCCAGCAGTCTCCGACAGGGGGCGGGCACCGGGGAGCTGTTTTTT. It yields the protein CASSLRQGAGTGELFF.

Here the CDR3 reads CSVVVGQLEETQYF. CDR3 DNA: TGCAGCGTTGTTGTCGGACAGTTAGAAGAGACCCAGTACTTC. The chain carries TRBV29-1 and TRBJ2-5; the D gene is possibly TRBD1 (6 bases). This CDR3 spans 14 amino acids. Trimming removed 4 bases at V and 3 bases at J, with 15 bases between. CDR1 and CDR2 (germline): SQVTM, ANQGSEA. Using reference TRBV29-1 and TRBJ2-5 for the parts outside the CDR3, the full variable domain is SAVISQKPSRDICQRGTSLTIQCQVDSQVTMMFWYRQQPGQSLTLIATANQGSEATYESGFVIDKFPISRPNLTFSTLTVSNMSPEDSSIYLCSVVVGQLEETQYFGPGTRLLVL.

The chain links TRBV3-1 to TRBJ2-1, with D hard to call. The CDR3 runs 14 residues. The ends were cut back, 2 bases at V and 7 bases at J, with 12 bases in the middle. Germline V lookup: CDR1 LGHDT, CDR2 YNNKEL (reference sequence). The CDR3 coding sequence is TGTGCCAGCAGCCAAAGTACTATTCATAATGAGCAGTTCTTC. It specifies CASSQSTIHNEQFF.

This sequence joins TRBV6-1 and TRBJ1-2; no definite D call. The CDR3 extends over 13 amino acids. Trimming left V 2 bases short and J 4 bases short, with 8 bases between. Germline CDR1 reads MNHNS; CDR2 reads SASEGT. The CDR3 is CASSELSSYGYTF. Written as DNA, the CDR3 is TGTGCCAGCAGTGAATTATCTTCCTATGGCTACACCTTC.

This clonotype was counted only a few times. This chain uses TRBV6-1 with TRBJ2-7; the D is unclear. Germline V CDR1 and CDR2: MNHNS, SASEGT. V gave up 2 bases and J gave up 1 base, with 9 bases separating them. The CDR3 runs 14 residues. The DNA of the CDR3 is TGTGCCAGCAGTGAACAGTTGGGGTCCTACGAGCAGTACTTC. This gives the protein CASSEQLGSYEQYF.

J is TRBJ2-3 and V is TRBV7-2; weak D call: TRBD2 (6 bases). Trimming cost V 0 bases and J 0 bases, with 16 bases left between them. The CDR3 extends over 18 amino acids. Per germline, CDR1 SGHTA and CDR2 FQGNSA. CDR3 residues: CASSLAGGRAGSTDTQYF. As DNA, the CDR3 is TGTGCCAGCAGCTTAGCGGGAGGAAGGGCGGGGAGCACAGATACGCAGTATTTT.

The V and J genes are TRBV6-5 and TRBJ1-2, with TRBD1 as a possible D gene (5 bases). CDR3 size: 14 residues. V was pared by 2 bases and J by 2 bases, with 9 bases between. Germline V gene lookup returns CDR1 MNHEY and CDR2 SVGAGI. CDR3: CASSYGDRNYGYTF. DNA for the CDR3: TGTGCCAGCAGTTACGGGGACCGGAACTATGGCTACACCTTC.

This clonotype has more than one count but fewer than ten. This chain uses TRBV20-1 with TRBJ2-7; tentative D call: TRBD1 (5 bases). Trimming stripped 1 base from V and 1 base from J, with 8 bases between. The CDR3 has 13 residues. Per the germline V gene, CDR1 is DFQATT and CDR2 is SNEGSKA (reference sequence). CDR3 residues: CSARGGPSYEQYF. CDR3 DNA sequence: TGCAGTGCTAGAGGGGGCCCTTCCTACGAGCAGTACTTC.

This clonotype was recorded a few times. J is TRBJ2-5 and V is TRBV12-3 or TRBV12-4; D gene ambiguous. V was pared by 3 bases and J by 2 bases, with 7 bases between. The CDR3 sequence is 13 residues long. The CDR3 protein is CASSFVRQETQYF. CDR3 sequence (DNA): TGTGCCAGCAGTTTTGTGCGGCAAGAGACCCAGTACTTC.

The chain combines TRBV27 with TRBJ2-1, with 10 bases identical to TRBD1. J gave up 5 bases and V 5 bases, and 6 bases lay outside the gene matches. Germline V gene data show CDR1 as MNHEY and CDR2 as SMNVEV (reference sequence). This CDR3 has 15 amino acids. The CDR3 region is CASSSPGQGNNEQFF. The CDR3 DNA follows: TGTGCCAGCAGTAGCCCGGGACAGGGGAACAATGAGCAGTTCTTC.

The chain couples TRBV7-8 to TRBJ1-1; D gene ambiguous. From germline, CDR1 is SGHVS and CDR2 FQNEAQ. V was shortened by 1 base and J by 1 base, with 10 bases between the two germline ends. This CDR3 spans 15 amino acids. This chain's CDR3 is CASSLEVAQNTEAFF. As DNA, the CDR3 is TGTGCCAGCAGCTTAGAAGTGGCGCAGAACACTGAAGCTTTCTTT.

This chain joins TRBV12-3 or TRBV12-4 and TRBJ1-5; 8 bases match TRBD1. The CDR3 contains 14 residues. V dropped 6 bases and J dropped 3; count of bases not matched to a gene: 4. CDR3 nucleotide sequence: TGTGCCAGCAGCGGACAGGGTTACAATCAGCCCCAGCATTTT. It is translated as CASSGQGYNQPQHF.

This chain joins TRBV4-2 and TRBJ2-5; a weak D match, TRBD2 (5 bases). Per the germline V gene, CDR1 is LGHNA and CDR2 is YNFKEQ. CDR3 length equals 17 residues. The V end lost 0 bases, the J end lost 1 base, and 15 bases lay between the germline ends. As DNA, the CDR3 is TGTGCCAGCAGCCAAGACCCCCCTCAGCGGACCCAAGAGACCCAGTACTTC. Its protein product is CASSQDPPQRTQETQYF.

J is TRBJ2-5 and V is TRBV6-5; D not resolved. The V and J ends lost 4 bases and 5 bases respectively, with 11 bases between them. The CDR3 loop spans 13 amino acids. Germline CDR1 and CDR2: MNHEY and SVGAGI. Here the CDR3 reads CASSSYGGETQYF. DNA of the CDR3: TGTGCCAGCAGTTCCTACGGTGGGGAGACCCAGTACTTC.

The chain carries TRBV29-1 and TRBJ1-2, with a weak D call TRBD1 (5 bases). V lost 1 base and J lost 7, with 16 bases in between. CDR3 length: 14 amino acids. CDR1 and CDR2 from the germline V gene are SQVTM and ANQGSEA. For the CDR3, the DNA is TGCAGCGTTGAAGGGCAGGGTTTGATGGGTGGCTACACCTTC. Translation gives CSVEGQGLMGGYTF.

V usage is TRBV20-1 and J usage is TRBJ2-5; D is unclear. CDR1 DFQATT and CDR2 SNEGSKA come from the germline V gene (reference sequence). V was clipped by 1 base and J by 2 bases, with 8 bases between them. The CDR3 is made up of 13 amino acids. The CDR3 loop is CSARGTTQETQYF. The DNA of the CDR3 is TGCAGTGCTAGAGGTACAACGCAAGAGACCCAGTACTTC.

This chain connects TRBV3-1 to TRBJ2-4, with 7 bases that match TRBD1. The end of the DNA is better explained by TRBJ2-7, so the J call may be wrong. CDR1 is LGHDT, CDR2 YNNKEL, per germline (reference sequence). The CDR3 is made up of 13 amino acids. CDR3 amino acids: CASSRQGVYEQYF. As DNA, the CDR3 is TGTGCCAGCAGCCGACAGGGTGTCTACGAGCAGTACTTC.

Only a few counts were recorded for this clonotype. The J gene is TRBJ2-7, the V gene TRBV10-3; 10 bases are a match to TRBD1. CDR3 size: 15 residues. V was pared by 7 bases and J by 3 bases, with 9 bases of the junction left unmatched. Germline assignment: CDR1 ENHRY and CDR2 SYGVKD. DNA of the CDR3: TGTGCCATCAAAGTTGAGGGACAGGGGAACTACGAGCAGTACTTC. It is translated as CAIKVEGQGNYEQYF.

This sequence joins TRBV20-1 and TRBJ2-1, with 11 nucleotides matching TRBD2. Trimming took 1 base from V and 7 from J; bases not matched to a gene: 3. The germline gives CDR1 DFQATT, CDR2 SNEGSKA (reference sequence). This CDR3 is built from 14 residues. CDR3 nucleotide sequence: TGCAGTGCTAGAGTTAGCGGGGGGGGGAATGAGCAGTTCTTC. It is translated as CSARVSGGGNEQFF.

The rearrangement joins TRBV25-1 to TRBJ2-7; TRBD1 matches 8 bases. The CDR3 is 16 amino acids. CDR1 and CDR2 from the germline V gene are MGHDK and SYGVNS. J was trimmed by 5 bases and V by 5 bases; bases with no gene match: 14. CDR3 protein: CASSPSLGTGFHEQYF. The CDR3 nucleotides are TGTGCCAGCAGTCCGTCCCTCGGGACAGGATTCCACGAGCAGTACTTC.